The 9 T cell receptor beta chains below were found in one sample sequenced in a study of early T cells in non-severe SARS-CoV-2 infection. TCRdb reprocessed the 5' RACE reads via MiXCR and lists one record per CDR3 protein. The repertoire holds 35,000 to 45,000 distinct CDR3 sequences, with 10% to 15% as singletons. The material sequenced was whole blood. These receptors originate from an adult who was a healthcare worker with PCR-confirmed SARS-CoV-2 infection or an uninfected control (not recorded which).

The V gene is TRBV7-2, the J gene TRBJ1-2, with D maybe TRBD1 (5 bases). Germline V gene sequence: CDR1 SGHTA, CDR2 FQGNSA. Trimming removed 3 bases from V and 6 bases from J, with 8 bases in between. The CDR3 is made up of 12 amino acids. CDR3 residues: CASSLDTDGYTF. CDR3 coding DNA: TGTGCCAGCAGCTTGGACACTGATGGCTACACCTTC.

This clonotype has ten or more counts. The V and J genes are TRBV4-1 and TRBJ2-7, with 8 bases aligning to TRBD1. Germline V lookup: CDR1 MGHRA, CDR2 YSYEKL. The CDR3 length is 16 residues. V trimming: 1 base; J trimming: 1 base; junction bases outside the gene matches: 6. The CDR3 region is CASSQAGQGASYEQYF. In DNA, the CDR3 is TGCGCCAGCAGCCAAGCGGGCCAGGGGGCATCCTACGAGCAGTACTTC.

The V call is TRBV20-1, the J call TRBJ1-1; the match to TRBD1 covers 10 bases. Germline loops: CDR1 DFQATT, CDR2 SNEGSKA (reference sequence). With V trimmed by 5 bases and J by 7 bases, 4 bases remained unmatched. This CDR3 region has 12 residues. The CDR3 reads CSADRGQVEAFF. In DNA, the CDR3 is TGCAGTGCTGACAGGGGGCAGGTTGAAGCTTTCTTT.

This clonotype was detected ten times or more. The chain links TRBV3-1 to TRBJ1-2, with 7 bases lining up with TRBD1. This CDR3 has 14 amino acids. The trim removed 4 bases at V and 7 bases at J, leaving 9 bases unmatched. Germline V lookup: CDR1 LGHDT, CDR2 YNNKEL (reference sequence). The CDR3: CASSPAGTVTGYTF. CDR3 sequence (DNA): TGTGCCAGCAGCCCTGCTGGGACAGTTACTGGCTACACCTTC.

This clonotype was counted only a few times. V usage is TRBV7-9 and J usage is TRBJ2-5, with D unclear. This CDR3 spans 15 amino acids. With 6 bases removed from V and 4 bases from J, the gap between germline ends came to 18 bases. From germline, CDR1 is SEHNR and CDR2 FQNEAQ (reference sequence). The CDR3 protein is CASRPSPGPRETQYF. The CDR3 DNA is TGTGCCAGCAGGCCCTCACCTGGGCCTCGAGAGACCCAGTACTTC.

The chain uses TRBV20-1 and TRBJ2-3; TRBD2 agrees at 8 bases. The CDR3 has 16 residues. V lost 0 bases, J lost 7 bases, and 12 bases stayed unmatched. Germline CDR1 and CDR2: DFQATT and SNEGSKA (reference sequence). The CDR3, as DNA: TGCAGTGCTAGAGATCACGGCGCGGGAGGATTGAATACGCAGTATTTT. It yields the protein CSARDHGAGGLNTQYF.

This clonotype was detected only a few times. This chain uses TRBV5-1 with TRBJ1-1; 7 bases fit TRBD1. J lost 4 bases, V lost 4 bases, and 10 bases had no gene match. This CDR3 has 15 amino acids. Germline CDR1 is SGHRS and CDR2 is YFSETQ. CDR3 loop: CASSTGQLGSTEAFF. CDR3 coding DNA: TGCGCCAGCAGCACGGGACAGTTGGGGTCCACTGAAGCTTTCTTT.

In this sample, this clonotype turned up a few times. The rearrangement uses TRBV20-1 and TRBJ2-3; 15 bases match TRBD2. This CDR3 contains 18 residues. Germline CDR1 DFQATT, CDR2 SNEGSKA (reference sequence). The V gene end was trimmed by 2 bases and the J gene end by 3 bases; junction bases not matched to a gene: 9. CDR3 region: CSARSRTSGGARTDTQYF. DNA of the CDR3: TGCAGTGCTAGATCTCGGACTAGCGGGGGGGCGAGAACAGATACGCAGTATTTT.

This clonotype was seen at least ten times. J is TRBJ2-3 and V is TRBV12-3 or TRBV12-4; 9 nucleotides line up with TRBD1. J lost 4 bases, V lost 6 bases, and 11 bases had no gene match. This CDR3 is 16 amino acids long. CDR3 sequence reads: CASSSTEGQGPDTQYF. The CDR3 DNA follows: TGTGCCAGCAGCTCAACCGAGGGACAGGGCCCAGATACGCAGTATTTT.